This TCR beta chain was identified in a study of blood T cell repertoires in COVID-19. Whole-study context: Samples of COVID-19 (acute and convalescent) were obtained from the United States, Italy and Spain.

After removal of 4 bases from V and 8 bases from J, the junction contained 13 bases not matched to a gene. From germline, CDR1 is LGHNA and CDR2 YSLEER. This CDR3 has 17 residues. Produced via immunoSEQ multiplex PCR; TCRdb's table is partial and in-frame only. Seen here are about 200,000 clones, approximately 79% observed once, and the top ten hold under 6.5%. Enrollees, about 18 to 90 years old, lived in about two dozen US areas. Participant-given clinical history determined each cohort assignment. This sequence originates from a woman in her sixties with acute COVID-19. The sequencing input was PBMCs or T cells enriched from blood (not recorded which). The chain employs TRBV4-3 and TRBJ2-1, with TRBD2 matching 11 bases. The CDR3 coding sequence is TGCGCCAGCAGCCGCACCCAGGGTAGCGGGAGGGGCGATGAGCAGTTCTTC. Translation gives CASSRTQGSGRGDEQFF.